This T cell receptor (beta chain) was identified in a study of early T cells in non-severe SARS-CoV-2 infection. V lost 0 bases to trimming and J lost 0 bases, with 6 bases between them. CDR1 is LGHDT and CDR2 is YNNKEL in the germline V gene (reference sequence). The CDR3 loop spans 16 amino acids. TCRdb analysed the 5' RACE reads with MiXCR anew, one entry per CDR3 protein. Of tens of thousands of distinct CDR3 sequences in the sample, roughly 10% were seen once. The sequence came from an adult who was a healthcare worker with PCR-confirmed SARS-CoV-2 infection or an uninfected control (not recorded which). Sequences were obtained from whole blood. J is TRBJ1-6 and V is TRBV3-1, with D hard to call. The CDR3 nucleotides are TGTGCCAGCAGCCAAGACGCGAGCTCCTATAATTCACCCCTCCACTTT. It codes for CASSQDASSYNSPLHF.